These 28 T cell receptor beta chains were sequenced from one sample in a study of cytomegalovirus exposure and HLA in healthy donors (dated by TCRdb to 2015 to 2018). Library preparation used the immunoSEQ multiplex PCR assay. A mixture of 60 forward primers for TCR Vbeta segments and 13 reverse primers for TCR Jbeta segments was used in the multiplex PCR. The table was pulled from immuneACCESS by TCRdb, which kept in-frame rearrangements only. Such tables lose some clones; where checked, under half of the loss comes from unresolved V genes, and the rest has no known cause. For this sample the table gives under 130,000 clones, of which 69% were detected only once. The ten largest clonotypes hold roughly 3% of the sample. Sequencing was carried out using PBMCs. All receptors come from a man in his thirties or forties in good health and CMV-seronegative.

This clone has just a few counts. The chain links TRBV9 to TRBJ2-7; maybe TRBD1 (6 bases). The germline V gene has CDR1 SGDLS and CDR2 YYNGEE. The CDR3 loop spans 15 amino acids. Trimming took 4 bases from V and 0 from J, leaving 14 bases between them. The CDR3 here is CASSKETGYSYEQYF. CDR3 coding DNA: TGTGCCAGCAGCAAAGAGACAGGCTACTCCTACGAGCAGTACTTC.

This clone was picked up a small number of times. This chain uses TRBV7-9 with TRBJ2-1, with TRBD2 matching 7 bases. Germline CDR1 reads SEHNR; CDR2 reads FQNEAQ (reference sequence). After removal of 1 base from V and 5 bases from J, the junction contained 11 bases not matched to a gene. This CDR3 has 17 residues. Here the CDR3 reads CASSLGSGAEGHNEQFF. DNA of the CDR3: TGTGCCAGCAGCTTAGGAAGCGGGGCAGAGGGACACAATGAGCAGTTCTTC.

The chain recombines TRBV27 with TRBJ1-5; possible D gene TRBD1, 5 bases. The CDR3 consists of 15 residues. Between the trimmed V and J ends, which lost 2 bases and 1 base, there was a span of 9 bases. CDR1 MNHEY and CDR2 SMNVEV come from the germline V gene (reference sequence). CDR3 coding DNA: TGTGCCAGCAGTTTAGGAGGGGCGAGCAATCAGCCCCAGCATTTT. It yields the protein CASSLGGASNQPQHF.

The chain is built from TRBV19 and TRBJ2-3; D is possibly TRBD1 (5 bases). Looked up from germline, CDR1 is LNHDA and CDR2 is SQIVND (reference sequence). The CDR3 length is 19 residues. The ends were cut back, 5 bases at V and 2 bases at J, with 26 bases in the middle. The CDR3 loop reads CASSFLTASSSAITDTQYF. The CDR3 bases are TGTGCCAGTAGTTTTTTGACAGCAAGCAGTTCGGCAATCACAGATACGCAGTATTTT. The variable domain in full, with the rest retrieved from reference TRBV19 and TRBJ2-3, is DGGITQSPKYLFRKEGQNVTLSCEQNLNHDAMYWYRQDPGQGLRLIYYSQIVNDFQKGDIAEGYSVSREKKESFPLTVTSAQKNPTAFYLCASSFLTASSSAITDTQYFGPGTRLTVL.

In nucleotides, the CDR3 is TGTGCCAGCAGTTTGGGGGGGGGCGGGTTTAACACTGAAGCTTTCTTT. Its translation: CASSLGGGGFNTEAFF. The chain links TRBV28 to TRBJ1-1; weak D call: TRBD1 (6 bases). This CDR3 contains 16 residues. Germline loops: CDR1 MDHEN, CDR2 SYDVKM. V was clipped by 3 bases and J by 2 bases, with 16 bases between them.

This clone came up a few times. This chain links TRBV4-3 with TRBJ1-1, with a possible D match to TRBD1 (6 bases). The V end lost 1 base, the J end lost 3 bases, and 12 bases lay between the germline ends. CDR3 length: 15 residues. The germline gives CDR1 LGHNA, CDR2 YSLEER. The CDR3 DNA is TGCGCCAGCAGCCAAGGGACAGTAGACTACACTGAAGCTTTCTTT. It encodes CASSQGTVDYTEAFF.

With regard to this clone: At the DNA level, this CDR3 is encoded by other sequences in the same sample as well. The chain is built from TRBV18 and TRBJ2-7, with 9 positions matching TRBD1. V dropped 2 bases and J dropped 13; count of bases not matched to a gene: 9. Germline V CDR1 and CDR2: KGHSH, LQKENI. There are 13 residues in the CDR3. This chain's CDR3 is CASSPTGGDGQYF. DNA of the CDR3: TGTGCCAGCTCACCAACAGGGGGCGATGGGCAATACTTC.

The chain carries TRBV10-3 and TRBJ2-4; tentative D call: TRBD1 (5 bases). The CDR3 spans 16 residues. Between the trimmed V and J ends, which lost 3 bases and 0 bases, there was a span of 12 bases. Germline V CDR1 and CDR2: ENHRY, SYGVKD. This CDR3 is CAISDRQGKAKNIQYF. CDR3 nucleotides: TGTGCCATCAGTGATAGGCAGGGCAAAGCCAAAAACATTCAGTACTTC.

J is TRBJ2-7 and V is TRBV13; D is possibly TRBD2 (6 bases). Trimming removed 0 bases from V and 4 bases from J, with 22 bases in between. Germline CDR1 reads PRHDT; CDR2 reads FYEKMQ (reference sequence). The CDR3 totals 18 residues. CDR3 nucleotide sequence: TGTGCCAGCAGCTTAGGCAGTGGGCGGGAAGGTCTGATTTACGAGCAGTACTTC. This translates into CASSLGSGREGLIYEQYF.

The rearrangement joins TRBV10-3 to TRBJ2-3; the D gene is possibly TRBD2 (6 bases). This CDR3 spans 15 amino acids. The V and J ends lost 2 bases and 0 bases respectively, with 9 bases between them. The germline V gene has CDR1 ENHRY and CDR2 SYGVKD. CDR3 sequence reads: CAISEVGGSTDTQYF. The CDR3 DNA follows: TGTGCCATCAGTGAGGTAGGAGGGAGCACAGATACGCAGTATTTT.

This clone was detected only once. The CDR3 reads CAWSVIAHEQYF. CDR3 nucleotide sequence: TGTGCCTGGAGTGTAATAGCGCACGAGCAGTACTTC. The rearrangement uses TRBV30 and TRBJ2-7; the D gene is possibly TRBD2 (5 bases). The CDR3 totals 12 residues. V lost 0 bases to trimming and J lost 5 bases, with 8 bases between them. Germline values: CDR1 GTSNPN, CDR2 SVGIG (reference sequence).

J is TRBJ2-7 and V is TRBV28, with a weak D call TRBD2 (6 bases). V dropped 1 base and J dropped 2 bases, with 21 bases sitting between them. CDR1 is MDHEN and CDR2 is SYDVKM in the germline V gene. The CDR3 consists of 18 residues. The CDR3 sequence is CASSLYGPGRLPTYEQYF. The CDR3 region has the DNA TGTGCCAGCAGTTTATATGGGCCAGGGAGGTTGCCCACCTACGAGCAGTACTTC. Looking up the rest from reference TRBV28 and TRBJ2-7 gives the full variable domain: DVKVTQSSRYLVKRTGEKVFLECVQDMDHENMFWYRQDPGLGLRLIYFSYDVKMKEKGDIPEGYSVSREKKERFSLILESASTNQTSMYLCASSLYGPGRLPTYEQYFGPGTRLTVT.

With respect to this clone: The CDR3 carries no conserved terminal phenylalanine or tryptophan, so it likely arises from a read error. The chain carries TRBV19 and TRBJ1-4, with TRBD1 identical over 9 bases. Germline-derived CDR1 and CDR2 are LNHDA and SQIVND (reference sequence). The CDR3 length is 17 residues. V gave up 6 bases and J gave up 1 base; unmatched junction bases: 9. This chain's CDR3 is CASSSGQGGLTNEKLFV. CDR3 DNA: TGTGCCAGTAGCTCGGGACAGGGAGGATTAACTAATGAAAAACTGTTTGTT.

CDR3 amino acids: CASSRGNTGELFF. The CDR3 region has the DNA TGTGCCAGCTCGCGGGGGAACACCGGGGAGCTGTTTTTT. This chain joins TRBV7-8 and TRBJ2-2; a weak D match, TRBD2 (6 bases). The V gene lost 8 bases and the J gene lost 1 base, with 8 bases spanning the gap. The CDR3 length is 13 residues. Germline V gene data show CDR1 as SGHVS and CDR2 as FQNEAQ.

This clone occurred a few times. As DNA, the CDR3 is TGTGCTAGTGGTCCGGGACAGTCCACCGGGGAGCTGTTTTTT. Encoded protein: CASGPGQSTGELFF. The rearrangement joins TRBV12-5 to TRBJ2-2, with TRBD1 identical over 7 bases. V trimming: 5 bases; J trimming: 4 bases; junction bases outside the gene matches: 4. The CDR3 totals 14 residues. Germline-derived CDR1 and CDR2 are LGHNT and FRNRAP.

This clone was counted a few times. In DNA form, the CDR3 reads TGTGCCAGCAGCTTAGGGCTAGCGGGAGTCTACGAGCAGTACTTC. Protein sequence: CASSLGLAGVYEQYF. This chain links TRBV11-2 with TRBJ2-7, with TRBD2 matching 10 bases. In germline, CDR1 is SGHAT, CDR2 FQNNGV. The length of the CDR3 is 15 residues. The trim removed 1 base at V and 3 bases at J, leaving 3 bases unmatched.

This clone was seen repeatedly, ten times or more. This chain connects TRBV30 to TRBJ2-7; 7 bases map to TRBD2. The CDR3 runs to 15 residues. J lost 3 bases, V lost 0 bases, and 8 bases had no gene match. The germline CDR1 and CDR2 sequences are GTSNPN and SVGIG (reference sequence). The CDR3 region is CAWSVSREFIYEQYF. The CDR3 region has the DNA TGTGCCTGGAGTGTTTCGCGGGAGTTCATCTACGAGCAGTACTTC. The full variable domain, its missing parts supplied by reference TRBV30 and TRBJ2-7, is SQTIHQWPATLVQPVGSPLSLECTVEGTSNPNLYWYRQAAGRGLQLLFYSVGIGQISSEVPQNLSASRPQDRQFILSSKKLLLSDSGFYLCAWSVSREFIYEQYFGPGTRLTVT.

This clone was found a few times. V gene TRBV4-1 combines with J gene TRBJ1-1, with 7 nucleotides matching TRBD1. The CDR3 consists of 14 residues. The trim removed 1 base at V and 8 bases at J, leaving 7 bases unmatched. Germline CDR1 MGHRA, CDR2 YSYEKL. The CDR3 loop is CASSQGIGTDEAFF. The CDR3 bases are TGCGCCAGCAGCCAAGGTATCGGGACAGACGAAGCTTTCTTT.

This clone turned up a few times. This chain connects TRBV11-2 to TRBJ2-7; no clear D. This CDR3 is built from 15 residues. Trimming took 1 base from V and 7 from J, leaving 17 bases between them. In germline, CDR1 is SGHAT, CDR2 FQNNGV. The CDR3 region is CASSLGPTELREQYF. CDR3 sequence (DNA): TGTGCCAGCAGCTTAGGTCCGACGGAACTACGGGAGCAGTACTTC.

Details on this clone: A junction end diverges from the germline sequence, so it may reflect a read error. The V gene is TRBV5-1, the J gene TRBJ1-1, with a possible D match to TRBD1 (6 bases). Germline V gives CDR1 SGHRS, CDR2 YFSETQ. This CDR3 spans 14 amino acids. CDR3 nucleotides: TGCGCCAGCAGCTTCGAGGGGGTGAATACTGAAGCTTTCTTT. Translating gives CASSFEGVNTEAFF.

The rearrangement links TRBV7-2 to TRBJ1-1; TRBD1 matches at 7 bases. Trimming took 3 bases from V and 1 from J; bases not matched to a gene: 2. There are 14 residues in the CDR3. Germline-derived CDR1 and CDR2 are SGHTA and FQGNSA. The DNA of the CDR3 is TGTGCCAGCAGCTTGGACAGGAGGAACACTGAAGCTTTCTTT. As protein: CASSLDRRNTEAFF. Based on the CDR3 plus reference TRBV7-2 and TRBJ1-1, the full variable domain is GAGVSQSPSNKVTEKGKDVELRCDPISGHTALYWYRQSLGQGLEFLIYFQGNSAPDKSGLPSDRFSAERTGGSVSTLTIQRTQQEDSAVYLCASSLDRRNTEAFFGQGTRLTVV.

This clone has a handful of counts. The chain links TRBV28 to TRBJ2-3; 10 bases are shared with TRBD2. The V and J ends lost 2 bases and 6 bases, in that order; junction bases with no gene match: 5. The CDR3 spans 15 residues. CDR1 MDHEN and CDR2 SYDVKM come from the germline V gene. DNA for the CDR3: TGTGCCAGCAGTTTACGGAGCGGGAGGGGGGATACGCAGTATTTT. The encoded protein is CASSLRSGRGDTQYF.

The CDR3 reads CASSPGTTVQDTQYF. CDR3 coding DNA: TGCGCCAGCAGCCCCGGGACTACAGTTCAGGATACGCAGTATTTT. The chain combines TRBV5-1 with TRBJ2-3, with 7 nucleotides matching TRBD2. Unmatched junction bases numbered 11, after V lost 4 bases and J lost 6 bases. The CDR3 runs 15 residues. Germline V CDR1 and CDR2: SGHRS, YFSETQ.

The chain joins TRBV2 to TRBJ2-1, with a tentative D call TRBD2 (5 bases). This CDR3 spans 15 amino acids. Germline V gene lookup returns CDR1 SNHLY and CDR2 FYNNEI. Trimming removed 5 bases from V and 3 bases from J, with 14 bases in between. The CDR3 loop is CASSSSRSIYNEQFF. CDR3 bases: TGTGCCAGCAGTTCTAGCAGGAGCATCTACAATGAGCAGTTCTTC.

V usage is TRBV29-1 and J usage is TRBJ2-1; TRBD2 matches 7 bases. Per germline, CDR1 SQVTM and CDR2 ANQGSEA. The CDR3 sequence is 17 residues long. With 4 bases clipped from V and 4 bases from J, the junction kept 16 bases outside the gene matches. CDR3 DNA sequence: TGCAGCGTTGTCGGTGCTAGCGGAGCCTCATCGTACAATGAGCAGTTCTTC. It translates to CSVVGASGASSYNEQFF.

The gene calls are TRBV9 and TRBJ2-3; D possibly corresponds to TRBD1 (6 bases). Per germline, CDR1 SGDLS and CDR2 YYNGEE. Trimming removed 4 bases at V and 7 bases at J, with 19 bases between. The CDR3 is 15 amino acids. CDR3 sequence reads: CASSSAGAGENTQYF. CDR3 nucleotides: TGTGCCAGCAGCTCCGCCGGGGCAGGGGAAAATACGCAGTATTTT.

This chain joins TRBV5-8 and TRBJ1-1; 11 bases match TRBD1. Trimming took 4 bases from V and 2 from J; bases not matched to a gene: 7. This CDR3 spans 16 amino acids. The germline gives CDR1 SGHTS, CDR2 YDEGEE. The CDR3 sequence: CASSPGGQGGNTEAFF. The CDR3 DNA reads as TGTGCCAGCAGCCCTGGGGGACAGGGGGGAAACACTGAAGCTTTCTTT.

CDR3: CASSDSSRGGYTF. The CDR3 bases are TGTGCCAGCAGTGACTCGAGTAGAGGTGGCTACACCTTC. This chain joins TRBV6-4 and TRBJ1-2; unclear D gene. The CDR3 is made up of 13 amino acids. Deletions cut 0 bases from V and 7 bases from J, with 9 bases between. From germline, CDR1 is MRHNA and CDR2 SNTAGT.